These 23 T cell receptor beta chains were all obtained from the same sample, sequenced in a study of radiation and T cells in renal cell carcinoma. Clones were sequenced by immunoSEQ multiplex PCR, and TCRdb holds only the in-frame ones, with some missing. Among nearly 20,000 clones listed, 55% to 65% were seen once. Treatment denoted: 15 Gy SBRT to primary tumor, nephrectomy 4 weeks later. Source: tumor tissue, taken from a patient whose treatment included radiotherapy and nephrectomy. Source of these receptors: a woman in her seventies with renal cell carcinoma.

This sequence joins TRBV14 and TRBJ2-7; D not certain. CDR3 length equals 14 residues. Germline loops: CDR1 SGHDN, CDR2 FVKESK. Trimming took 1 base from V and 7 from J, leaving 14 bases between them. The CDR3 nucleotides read TGTGCCAGCAGCCAAGGGCTGCCTGGCCAAGAGCAGTACTTC. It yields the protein CASSQGLPGQEQYF. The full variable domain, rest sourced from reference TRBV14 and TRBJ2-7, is EAGVTQFPSHSVIEKGQTVTLRCDPISGHDNLYWYRRVMGKEIKFLLHFVKESKQDESGMPNNRFLAERTGGTYSTLKVQPAELEDSGVYFCASSQGLPGQEQYFGPGTRLTVT.

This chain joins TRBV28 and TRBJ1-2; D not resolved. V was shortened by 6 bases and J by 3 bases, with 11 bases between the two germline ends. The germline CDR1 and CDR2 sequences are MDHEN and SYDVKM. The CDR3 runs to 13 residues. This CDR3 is CASRLDNDYGYTF. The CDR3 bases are TGTGCCAGCAGATTAGACAATGACTATGGCTACACCTTC.

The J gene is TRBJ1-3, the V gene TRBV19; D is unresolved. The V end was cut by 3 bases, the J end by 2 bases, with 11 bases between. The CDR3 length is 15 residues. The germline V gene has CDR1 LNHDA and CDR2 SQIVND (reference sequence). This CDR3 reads CASSMSGSAGNTIYF. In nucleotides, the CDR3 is TGTGCCAGTAGTATGTCAGGATCGGCTGGAAACACCATATATTTT.

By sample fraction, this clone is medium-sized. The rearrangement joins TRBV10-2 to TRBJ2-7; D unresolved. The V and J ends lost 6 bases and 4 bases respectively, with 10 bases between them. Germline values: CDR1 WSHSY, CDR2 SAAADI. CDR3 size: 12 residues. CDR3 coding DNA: TGCGCCAGCAGGGATGCCCGGTACGAGCAGTACTTC. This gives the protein CASRDARYEQYF.

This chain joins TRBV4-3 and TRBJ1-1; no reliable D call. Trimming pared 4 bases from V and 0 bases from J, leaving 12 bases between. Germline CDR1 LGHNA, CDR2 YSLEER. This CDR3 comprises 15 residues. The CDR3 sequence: CASSPSSHMNTEAFF. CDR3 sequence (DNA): TGCGCCAGCAGCCCCTCATCGCATATGAACACTGAAGCTTTCTTT.

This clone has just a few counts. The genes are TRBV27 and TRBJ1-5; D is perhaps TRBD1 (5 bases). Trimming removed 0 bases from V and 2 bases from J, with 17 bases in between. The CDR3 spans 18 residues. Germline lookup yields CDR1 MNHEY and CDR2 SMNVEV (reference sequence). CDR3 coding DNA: TGTGCCAGCAGTTTATCAGTCGGGGCGGGGGTGGGCAATCAGCCCCAGCATTTT. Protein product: CASSLSVGAGVGNQPQHF.

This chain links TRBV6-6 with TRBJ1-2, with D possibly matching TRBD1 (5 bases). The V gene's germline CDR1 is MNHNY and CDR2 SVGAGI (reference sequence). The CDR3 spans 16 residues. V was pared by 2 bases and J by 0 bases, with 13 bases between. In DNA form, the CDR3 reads TGTGCCAGCAGTTACCCGGCGGGAGGGGCTAACTATGGCTACACCTTC. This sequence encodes CASSYPAGGANYGYTF.

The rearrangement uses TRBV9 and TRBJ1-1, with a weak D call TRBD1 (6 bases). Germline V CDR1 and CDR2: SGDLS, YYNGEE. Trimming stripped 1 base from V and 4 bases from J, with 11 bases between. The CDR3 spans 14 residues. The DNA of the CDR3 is TGTGCCAGCAGCGTACATACAGGGACCACTGAAGCTTTCTTT. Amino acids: CASSVHTGTTEAFF.

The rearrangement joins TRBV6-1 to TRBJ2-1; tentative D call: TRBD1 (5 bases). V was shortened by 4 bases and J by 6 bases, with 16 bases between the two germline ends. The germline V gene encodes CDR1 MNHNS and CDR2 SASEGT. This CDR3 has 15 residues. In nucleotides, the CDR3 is TGTGCCAGCAGTGTCGATCAGGGTACCCTCAATGAGCAGTTCTTC. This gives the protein CASSVDQGTLNEQFF.

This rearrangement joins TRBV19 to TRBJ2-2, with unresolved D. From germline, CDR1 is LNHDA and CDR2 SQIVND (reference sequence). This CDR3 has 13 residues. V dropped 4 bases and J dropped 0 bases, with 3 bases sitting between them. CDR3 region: CASSNPNTGELFF. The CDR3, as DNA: TGTGCCAGTAGTAACCCGAACACCGGGGAGCTGTTTTTT.

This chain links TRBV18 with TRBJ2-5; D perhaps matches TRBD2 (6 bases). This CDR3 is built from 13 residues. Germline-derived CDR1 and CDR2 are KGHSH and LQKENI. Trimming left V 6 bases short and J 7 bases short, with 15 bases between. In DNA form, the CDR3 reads TGTGCCAGCTCCTCGGGAGAGATGGCGACCCAGTACTTC. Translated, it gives CASSSGEMATQYF.

In nucleotides, the CDR3 is TGCGCCAGCAGCTTGTGGCCTAGCGGGGGGTTGTACACAGATACGCAGTATTTT. Translated, it gives CASSLWPSGGLYTDTQYF. The chain couples TRBV5-1 to TRBJ2-3, with 11 bases aligning to TRBD2. The CDR3 is 18 residues long. Germline trimming cut 1 base from V and 2 bases from J; bases unmatched to any gene: 9. Germline V gene data show CDR1 as SGHRS and CDR2 as YFSETQ.

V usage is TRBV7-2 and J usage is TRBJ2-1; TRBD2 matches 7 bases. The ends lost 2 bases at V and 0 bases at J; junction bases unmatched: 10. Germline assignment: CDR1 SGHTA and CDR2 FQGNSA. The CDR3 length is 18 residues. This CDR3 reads CASSLRFSGLSSYNEQFF. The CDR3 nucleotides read TGTGCCAGCAGCTTACGGTTTAGCGGGTTAAGCTCCTACAATGAGCAGTTCTTC.

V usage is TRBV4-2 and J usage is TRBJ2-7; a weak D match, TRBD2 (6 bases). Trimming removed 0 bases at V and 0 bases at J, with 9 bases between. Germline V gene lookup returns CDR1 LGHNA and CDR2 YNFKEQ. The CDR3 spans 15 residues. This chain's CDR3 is CASSQERDPSYEQYF. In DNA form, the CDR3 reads TGTGCCAGCAGCCAAGAGCGGGACCCCTCCTACGAGCAGTACTTC.

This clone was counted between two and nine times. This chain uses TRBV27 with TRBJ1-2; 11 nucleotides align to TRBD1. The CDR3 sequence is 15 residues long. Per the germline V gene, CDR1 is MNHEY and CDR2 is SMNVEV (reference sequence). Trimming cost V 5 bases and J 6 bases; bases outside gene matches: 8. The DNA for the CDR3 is TGTGCCAGCAGTCAGCGGACAGGGGGCCGGGATGGCTACACCTTC. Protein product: CASSQRTGGRDGYTF.

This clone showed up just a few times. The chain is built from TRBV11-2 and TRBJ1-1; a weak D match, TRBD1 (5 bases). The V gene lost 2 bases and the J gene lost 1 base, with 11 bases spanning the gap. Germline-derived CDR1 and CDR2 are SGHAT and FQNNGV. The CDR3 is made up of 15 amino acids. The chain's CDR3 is CASSLYYGGNTEAFF. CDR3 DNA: TGTGCCAGCAGCTTATATTATGGGGGGAACACTGAAGCTTTCTTT.

The CDR3 region has the DNA TGTGCCAGCAGCTGGGACAGGGCTGGGGCCAACGTCCTGACTTTC. It translates to CASSWDRAGANVLTF. The V gene is TRBV11-2, the J gene TRBJ2-6; 9 nucleotides agree with TRBD1. V was clipped by 4 bases and J by 2 bases; unmatched bases: 0. The CDR3 is made up of 15 amino acids. Germline V lookup: CDR1 SGHAT, CDR2 FQNNGV.

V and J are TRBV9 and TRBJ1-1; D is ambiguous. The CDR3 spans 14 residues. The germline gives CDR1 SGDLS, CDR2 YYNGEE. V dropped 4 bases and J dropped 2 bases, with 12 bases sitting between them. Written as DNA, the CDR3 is TGTGCCAGCAGCCCAACCCCTGAAAACACTGAAGCTTTCTTT. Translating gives CASSPTPENTEAFF.

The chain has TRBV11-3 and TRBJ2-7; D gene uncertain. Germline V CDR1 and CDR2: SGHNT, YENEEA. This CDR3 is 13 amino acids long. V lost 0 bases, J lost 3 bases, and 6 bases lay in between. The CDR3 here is CASSLDLNYEQYF. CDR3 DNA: TGTGCCAGCAGCTTAGACTTGAACTACGAGCAGTACTTC. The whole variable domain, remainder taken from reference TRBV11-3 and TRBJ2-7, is EAGVVQSPRYKIIEKKQPVAFWCNPISGHNTLYWYLQNLGQGPELLIRYENEEAVDDSQLPKDRFSAERLKGVDSTLKIQPAELGDSAVYLCASSLDLNYEQYFGPGTRLTVT.

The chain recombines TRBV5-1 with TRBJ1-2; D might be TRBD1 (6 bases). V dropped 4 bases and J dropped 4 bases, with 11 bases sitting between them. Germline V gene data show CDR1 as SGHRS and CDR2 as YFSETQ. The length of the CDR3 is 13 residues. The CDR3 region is CASSLGHGYGYTF. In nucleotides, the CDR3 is TGCGCCAGCAGCCTGGGACACGGCTATGGCTACACCTTC.

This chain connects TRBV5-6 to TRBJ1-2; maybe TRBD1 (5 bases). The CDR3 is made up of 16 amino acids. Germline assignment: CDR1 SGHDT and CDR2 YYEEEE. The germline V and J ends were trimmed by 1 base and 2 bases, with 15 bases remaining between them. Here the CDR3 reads CASSLYFPGRNYGYTF. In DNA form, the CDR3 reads TGTGCCAGCAGCTTGTATTTTCCAGGGAGGAACTATGGCTACACCTTC.

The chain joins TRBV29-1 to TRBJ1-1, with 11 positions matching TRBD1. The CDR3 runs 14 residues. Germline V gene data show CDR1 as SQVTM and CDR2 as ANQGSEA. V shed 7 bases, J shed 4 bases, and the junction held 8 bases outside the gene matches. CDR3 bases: TGCAGCGCCAGGACAGGGGGCTTCGCCACTGAAGCTTTCTTT. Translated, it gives CSARTGGFATEAFF.

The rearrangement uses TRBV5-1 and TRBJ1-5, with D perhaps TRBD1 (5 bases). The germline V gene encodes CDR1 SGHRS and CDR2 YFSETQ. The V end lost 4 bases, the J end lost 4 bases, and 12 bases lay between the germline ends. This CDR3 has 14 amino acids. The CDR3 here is CASSPGGLNQPQHF. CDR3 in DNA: TGCGCCAGCAGCCCGGGGGGATTGAATCAGCCCCAGCATTTT.